This T cell receptor (beta chain) was identified in a study of blood T cells in healthy people across ages. Overall study results and limits: The fall in TCR beta diversity per million T cells was roughly linear with age.

Concerning this clonotype itself: Its antigen is not identified.

Alongside a J-beta primer mix, a sample-barcoded 5' primer served in a second PCR lasting about 7 to 11 cycles. A template-switch adaptor that had 12 random nucleotides put a tag on each cDNA molecule. CDR3-containing paired-end reads numbering at least 2.5 million came from each sample. A single record per CDR3 protein comes from TCRdb applying MiXCR to the 5' RACE reads. The sample lists 700,000 or so distinct CDR3 sequences, 20% to 25% occurring once. CDR3 length: 15 residues. CDR1 is MNHEY, CDR2 SVGAGI, per germline. The V gene lost 7 bases and the J gene lost 0 bases, with 12 bases spanning the gap.

Sequenced input: blood. The V call is TRBV6-5, the J call TRBJ1-4; TRBD1 might be the D (6 bases). The receptor's source is a man aged 70 or older in good health. The CDR3 sequence is CASTQGMATNEKLFF. The CDR3 coding sequence is TGTGCCAGCACACAGGGAATGGCAACTAATGAAAAACTGTTTTTT.